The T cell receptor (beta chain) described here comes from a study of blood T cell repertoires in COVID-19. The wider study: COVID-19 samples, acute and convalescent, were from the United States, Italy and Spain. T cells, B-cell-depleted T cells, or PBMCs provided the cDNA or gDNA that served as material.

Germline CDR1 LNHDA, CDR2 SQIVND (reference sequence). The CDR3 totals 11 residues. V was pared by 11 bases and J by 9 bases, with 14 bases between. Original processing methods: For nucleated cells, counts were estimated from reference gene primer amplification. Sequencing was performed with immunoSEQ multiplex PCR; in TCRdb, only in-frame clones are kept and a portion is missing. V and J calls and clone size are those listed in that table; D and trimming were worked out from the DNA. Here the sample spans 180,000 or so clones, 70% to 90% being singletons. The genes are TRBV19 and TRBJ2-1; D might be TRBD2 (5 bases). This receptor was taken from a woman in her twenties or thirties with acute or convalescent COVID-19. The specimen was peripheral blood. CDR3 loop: CAAEGIGEQFF. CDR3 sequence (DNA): TGTGCCGCCGAGGGAATTGGTGAGCAGTTCTTC.